This T cell receptor beta chain derives from a study of Graves' ophthalmopathy and Graves' hyperthyroidism. Overall study context: Before any treatment was given, at initial diagnosis, peripheral blood was collected. Study-wide findings and caveats: Sensitivity of about 91% and specificity of around 76% were achieved when a 13-signature model separated ophthalmopathy from stable hyperthyroidism. Ophthalmopathy progression was predicted by the model at 70.59% sensitivity and approximately 72% specificity. Blood also harbored most expanded thyroid clonotypes above 0.001 frequency.

The CDR3 consists of 14 residues. Deletions cut 5 bases from V and 8 bases from J, with 19 bases between. CDR1 is DFQATT and CDR2 is SNEGSKA in the germline V gene (reference sequence). Amplification of the TCR beta CDR3 regions used RNA transcripts (as template). First-round RT-PCR with HTBI primers preceded a second-round multiplex PCR. TCRdb used MiXCR to reprocess the multiplex PCR reads, holding one entry per CDR3 protein. The repertoire holds approximately 210,000 distinct CDR3 sequences, with 25% to 35% as singletons. This clonotype was observed many times. Its target is not known. The chain combines TRBV20-1 with TRBJ2-4; maybe TRBD2 (6 bases). Specimen: peripheral blood. The receptor's source is a man in his forties or fifties with Graves' ophthalmopathy. DNA for the CDR3: TGCAGTGCTGGGGCAACTAGCTCTGGGGACATTCAGTACTTC. Residues: CSAGATSSGDIQYF.